A single T cell receptor beta chain is shown here with its context. Its antigen remains unknown. The assay was immunoSEQ multiplex PCR, and TCRdb's table has in-frame clones only and misses some. The sample contains about 82,000 clones, approximately 87% of which appear only once. This sample was included in a study of OX40 agonist ivuxolimab in advanced cancers. Study outcomes and limitations: Among expanded peripheral T cells, antigen specificity went undetermined.

Trimming removed 3 bases at V and 8 bases at J, with 14 bases between. CDR3 length: 14 amino acids. Germline V gene data show CDR1 as SGHRS and CDR2 as YFSETQ. The rearrangement links TRBV5-1 to TRBJ1-4; D perhaps matches TRBD1 (5 bases). The material was CD4+ or CD8+ T cells sorted from blood, obtained in a trial of the OX40 agonist ivuxolimab. This clonotype was sampled from an adult with an advanced solid tumor such as melanoma, head and neck, liver or kidney cancer. The chain's CDR3 is CASSSAGRGEKLFF. DNA of the CDR3: TGCGCCAGCAGCTCTGCCGGTAGGGGCGAAAAACTGTTTTTT.